These 24 T cell receptor beta chains came from one sample sequenced in a study of beta chain features in type 1 diabetes. As every portion of the isolated RNA was reverse transcribed, the sequencing read expressed TCRB transcripts. Clones were read by immunoSEQ multiplex PCR, and TCRdb kept only the in-frame ones, dropping some. Here the sample spans 400,000 to 600,000 clones, approximately 30% being singletons. Sequencing was done on a sample of naive CD4+ T cells from blood. Receptor source: a man younger than 35 in good health.

This clone came up a few times. The rearrangement links TRBV5-1 to TRBJ2-4; 9 bases map to TRBD2. Losses at the gene ends were 0 bases for V and 14 bases for J; bases not matched to a gene: 12. Germline lookup yields CDR1 SGHRS and CDR2 YFSETQ. The CDR3 spans 15 residues. CDR3 DNA: TGCGCCAGCAGCTTGGCCCTAGCGGGGCTCGATCAGAAGTACTTC. Protein product: CASSLALAGLDQKYF.

The chain has TRBV19 and TRBJ2-1; D unclear. This CDR3 has 11 residues. Trimming removed 8 bases at V and 8 bases at J, with 10 bases between. Looked up from germline, CDR1 is LNHDA and CDR2 is SQIVND (reference sequence). The DNA for the CDR3 is TGTGCCAGTGGCGGTCGCGATGAGCAGTTCTTC. Translating it yields CASGGRDEQFF.

This clone has a handful of counts. The CDR3 sequence: CASSPGLPVGETQYF. The DNA for the CDR3 is TGTGCCAGCAGCCCGGGACTCCCGGTCGGGGAGACCCAGTACTTC. This chain uses TRBV6-1 with TRBJ2-5; the D gene is possibly TRBD2 (6 bases). The CDR3 extends over 15 amino acids. Trimming left V 6 bases short and J 5 bases short, with 19 bases between. Per germline, CDR1 MNHNS and CDR2 SASEGT.

The chain combines TRBV18 with TRBJ2-5; the match to TRBD2 covers 8 bases. The CDR3 is 15 residues long. The junction had 5 bases not matched to a gene; V was cut back by 0 bases and J by 5 bases. In germline, CDR1 is KGHSH, CDR2 LQKENI. In DNA form, the CDR3 reads TGTGCCAGCTCACCACCGTTCTCGGGAGGGGAGACCCAGTACTTC. It yields the protein CASSPPFSGGETQYF.

The rearrangement links TRBV11-2 to TRBJ2-3, with 9 bases lining up with TRBD1. V lost 1 base, J lost 3 bases, and 5 bases stayed unmatched. From germline, CDR1 is SGHAT and CDR2 FQNNGV. The CDR3 is 16 amino acids. In DNA form, the CDR3 reads TGTGCCAGCAGCTTAGGACGGGACAGGGAAACAGATACGCAGTATTTT. Residues: CASSLGRDRETDTQYF.

The chain combines TRBV9 with TRBJ2-5; possibly TRBD1 for D (5 bases). The germline V and J ends were trimmed by 3 bases and 7 bases, with 16 bases remaining between them. This CDR3 region has 14 residues. Germline V gene data show CDR1 as SGDLS and CDR2 as YYNGEE. The CDR3 is CASSGVPTQGTQYF. CDR3 coding DNA: TGTGCCAGCAGCGGAGTCCCGACCCAGGGGACCCAGTACTTC.

The V and J genes are TRBV29-1 and TRBJ2-6; D call uncertain. CDR3 length: 13 amino acids. The ends were cut back, 0 bases at V and 4 bases at J, with 4 bases in the middle. CDR1 and CDR2 (germline): SQVTM, ANQGSEA. Written as DNA, the CDR3 is TGCAGCGTTGAAGATGGGGGGGCCAACGTCCTGACTTTC. It codes for CSVEDGGANVLTF.

This clone showed up just a few times. V and J are TRBV29-1 and TRBJ2-1; TRBD2 matches at 8 bases. The germline CDR1 and CDR2 sequences are SQVTM and ANQGSEA. This CDR3 contains 14 residues. Germline trimming cut 7 bases from V and 8 bases from J; bases unmatched to any gene: 13. The CDR3 sequence: CSGTPGLGDDEQFF. The CDR3 nucleotides are TGCAGCGGCACCCCGGGACTAGGGGACGATGAGCAGTTCTTC.

The rearrangement links TRBV25-1 to TRBJ2-2; D is unclear. The CDR3 is made up of 11 amino acids. Germline V CDR1 and CDR2: MGHDK, SYGVNS. Trimming shortened V by 4 bases and J by 7 bases, and 4 bases separated the two germline ends. The CDR3: CASSVSGELFF. DNA for the CDR3: TGTGCCAGCAGTGTGAGCGGGGAGCTGTTTTTT.

The chain employs TRBV7-6 and TRBJ2-7; D may be TRBD1 (5 bases). The CDR3 covers 17 residues. The V gene lost 2 bases and the J gene lost 2 bases, with 19 bases spanning the gap. Per germline, CDR1 SGHVS and CDR2 FNYEAQ. The CDR3 spells CASSLRGVDTSAYEQYF. The CDR3 coding sequence is TGTGCCAGCAGCTTACGTGGTGTGGACACCAGTGCCTACGAGCAGTACTTC.

The chain links TRBV7-3 to TRBJ2-2; 7 bases map to TRBD2. CDR1 is SGHTA and CDR2 is FQGTGA in the germline V gene. With V trimmed by 5 bases and J by 0 bases, 6 bases remained unmatched. The CDR3 is made up of 16 amino acids. CDR3 region: CASSPPGGSNTGELFF. The CDR3, as DNA: TGTGCCAGCAGCCCTCCGGGGGGTTCGAACACCGGGGAGCTGTTTTTT.

The chain combines TRBV9 with TRBJ2-1, with D possibly matching TRBD1 (5 bases). V was trimmed by 4 bases and J by 8 bases, leaving 22 bases between them. This CDR3 comprises 16 residues. Germline lookup yields CDR1 SGDLS and CDR2 YYNGEE. In nucleotides, the CDR3 is TGTGCCAGCAGCCCTTACCAGTCCGTAGGGGCCGATGAGCAGTTCTTC. Translation: CASSPYQSVGADEQFF. Supplemented by reference TRBV9 and TRBJ2-1, the full variable domain reads DSGVTQTPKHLITATGQRVTLRCSPRSGDLSVYWYQQSLDQGLQFLIQYYNGEERAKGNILERFSAQQFPDLHSELNLSSLELGDSALYFCASSPYQSVGADEQFFGPGTRLTVL.

The CDR3 DNA is TGCGCCAGCAGCACACAGGGAGGGTACGAGCAGTACTTC. This gives the protein CASSTQGGYEQYF. The chain combines TRBV5-1 with TRBJ2-7; weak D call: TRBD2 (7 bases). The CDR3 is 13 amino acids. Germline CDR1 reads SGHRS; CDR2 reads YFSETQ. V lost 4 bases, J lost 4 bases, and 12 bases lay in between.

In this sample, this clone turned up a few times. This rearrangement joins TRBV20-1 to TRBJ2-5; D gene uncertain. CDR1 DFQATT and CDR2 SNEGSKA come from the germline V gene (reference sequence). This CDR3 has 11 amino acids. V lost 4 bases and J lost 12, with 15 bases in between. The CDR3 protein is CSAIGTLEKYF. The CDR3 DNA is TGCAGTGCTATCGGTACCCTAGAAAAGTACTTC.

The chain recombines TRBV7-2 with TRBJ2-7; no firm D call. V gave up 1 base and J gave up 4 bases, with 17 bases separating them. The germline CDR1 and CDR2 sequences are SGHTA and FQGNSA. The CDR3 has 16 amino acids. DNA of the CDR3: TGTGCCAGCAGCTTAGACCCTACGGCGGCTCAATACGAGCAGTACTTC. Translation: CASSLDPTAAQYEQYF.

The gene calls are TRBV7-2 and TRBJ2-1; TRBD2 is a possible D gene (6 bases). CDR3 length: 15 residues. Germline V gene lookup returns CDR1 SGHTA and CDR2 FQGNSA. The V gene lost 3 bases and the J gene lost 0 bases, with 9 bases spanning the gap. CDR3 DNA sequence: TGTGCCAGCAGCTTGGACGGGGGCTCCTACAATGAGCAGTTCTTC. Its protein product is CASSLDGGSYNEQFF.

This clone was found a few times. The J gene is TRBJ2-5, the V gene TRBV6-6; 8 bases are shared with TRBD1. Unmatched junction bases numbered 11, after V lost 2 bases and J lost 9 bases. The CDR3 covers 15 residues. Germline assignment: CDR1 MNHNY and CDR2 SVGAGI (reference sequence). CDR3 in DNA: TGTGCCAGCAGTTACAGGGACAGGTTTCTCGCGGCCCAGTACTTC. It yields the protein CASSYRDRFLAAQYF.

The chain couples TRBV29-1 to TRBJ2-1; either TRBD1 or TRBD2 may supply D (5 bases each). This CDR3 has 12 amino acids. Germline assignment: CDR1 SQVTM and CDR2 ANQGSEA. V was pared by 7 bases and J by 8 bases, with 15 bases between. DNA of the CDR3: TGCAGCGGGGGGAGTAAGAACCATGAGCAGTTCTTC. This codes for CSGGSKNHEQFF.

This clone was counted a single time. The sample holds other DNA sequences that translate to the same CDR3. The chain uses TRBV29-1 and TRBJ2-5; TRBD1 aligns across 11 bases. Germline V gene data show CDR1 as SQVTM and CDR2 as ANQGSEA. Trimming removed 6 bases from V and 7 bases from J; junction bases left unmatched: 7. The CDR3 consists of 13 residues. In nucleotides, the CDR3 is TGCAGCGTGAGGACAGGGGGCGCCGGGACCCAGTACTTC. This codes for CSVRTGGAGTQYF.

This clone showed up just a few times. This rearrangement joins TRBV28 to TRBJ1-5; a possible D gene is TRBD1 (5 bases). Germline CDR1 and CDR2: MDHEN and SYDVKM. V was pared by 9 bases and J by 7 bases, with 19 bases between. The CDR3 covers 14 residues. The CDR3 protein is CASHRGIWGQPQHF. CDR3 nucleotides: TGTGCCAGTCATCGGGGGATTTGGGGACAGCCCCAGCATTTT.

This clone was observed a few times. The chain couples TRBV27 to TRBJ2-3; the D is unclear. Germline assignment: CDR1 MNHEY and CDR2 SMNVEV (reference sequence). The CDR3 consists of 15 residues. V was clipped by 0 bases and J by 2 bases, with 9 bases between them. CDR3 bases: TGTGCCAGCAGTTTATCAACCCTCCTCACAGATACGCAGTATTTT. Its protein product is CASSLSTLLTDTQYF.

The chain carries TRBV4-1 and TRBJ2-5; 8 positions agree with TRBD1. Germline V gene sequence: CDR1 MGHRA, CDR2 YSYEKL. CDR3 length equals 16 residues. V gave up 4 bases and J gave up 1 base; unmatched junction bases: 8. The chain's CDR3 is CASSLRTGTAQETQYF. The CDR3 DNA reads as TGCGCCAGCAGCCTCCGGACAGGGACGGCCCAAGAGACCCAGTACTTC.

The chain couples TRBV7-8 to TRBJ2-7, with D perhaps matching TRBD2 (5 bases). The V gene lost 1 base and the J gene lost 3 bases, with 13 bases spanning the gap. Germline V gene data show CDR1 as SGHVS and CDR2 as FQNEAQ. CDR3 length: 15 amino acids. CDR3 DNA: TGTGCCAGCAGCTTAGGGCGGCAGCGGAGCTACGAGCAGTACTTC. Translating it yields CASSLGRQRSYEQYF.

This clone was observed a few times. V usage is TRBV5-1 and J usage is TRBJ2-3, with D possibly being TRBD2 (6 bases). From germline, CDR1 is SGHRS and CDR2 YFSETQ. Trimming left V 6 bases short and J 4 bases short, with 15 bases between. This CDR3 has 14 residues. CDR3 amino acids: CASNSGGLADTQYF. The CDR3 DNA follows: TGCGCCAGCAATAGCGGAGGCCTCGCAGATACGCAGTATTTT.